The clone carrying this T cell receptor (beta chain) was seen ten or more times. Its specificity is not known. This record belongs to a study of neurological immune-mediated disorders. Broader study findings: Phylogenetic grouping put 18 of 34 multiple sclerosis patients' repertoires into one related-CDR3 cluster, a possible signature.

The germline V gene has CDR1 DFQATT and CDR2 SNEGSKA (reference sequence). Deletions cut 6 bases from V and 0 bases from J, with 15 bases between. This CDR3 has 16 residues. TCRdb re-derived calls from the 5' RACE reads in MiXCR, one entry per CDR3 protein. The sample has about 62,000 distinct CDR3 sequences, 4% to 6% seen once; the top ten hold 3.4%. The receptor comes from a woman aged 50 to 60 with multiple sclerosis. Source material: PBMCs. The chain couples TRBV20-1 to TRBJ2-6; possibly TRBD1 for D (5 bases). The CDR3 DNA sequence: TGCAGTGCGGGGCGCCACAGAGACTCTGGGGCCAACGTCCTGACTTTC. It yields the protein CSAGRHRDSGANVLTF.